This is a list of T cell receptor beta chains from one sample in a study of shared clonotypes between healthy human individuals. Produced via immunoSEQ multiplex PCR; TCRdb's table is partial and in-frame only. The sample has 1.5 million to 2.5 million clones, about 95% seen once; the top ten hold 1% to 1.5%. Sequences were obtained from naive CD8+ T cells sorted from blood. All receptors derive from a young man in good health. Both conserved end residues are part of each CDR3. A D gene is named only where the DNA matches it firmly. Size is stated for part of the rows, as once, few or many counts, or as a class when the clone is expanded.

TRBV5-1	TRBJ2-7	NA	few	CASSLVSGHEQYF	TGCGCCAGCAGCTTGGTCTCGGGACACGAGCAGTACTTC
TRBV5-6	TRBJ1-1	NA	NA	CASSLEGGSTEAFF	TGTGCCAGCAGCTTGGAAGGGGGTTCCACTGAAGCTTTCTTT
TRBV19	TRBJ2-5	TRBD1	NA	CASSWDSEETQYF	TGTGCCAGTAGTTGGGACAGTGAAGAGACCCAGTACTTC
TRBV4-1	TRBJ1-3	NA	NA	CASSPQGPFTQSGNTIYF	TGCGCCAGCAGCCCACAGGGTCCCTTCACTCAGTCTGGAAACACCATATATTTT
TRBV5-1	TRBJ2-6	NA	NA	CASTGPLSGANVLTF	TGCGCCAGCACGGGGCCTCTCTCTGGGGCCAACGTCCTGACTTTC
TRBV11-2	TRBJ1-2	NA	NA	CASSSYTGAILTSDDGYTF	TGTGCCAGCAGCTCGTACACCGGGGCAATTCTTACCTCGGACGATGGCTACACCTTC
TRBV6-6	TRBJ2-7	NA	once	CASSYDKGLPFYEQYF	TGTGCCAGCAGTTACGATAAGGGGCTACCCTTCTACGAGCAGTACTTC
TRBV15	TRBJ2-1	TRBD2	once	CATSREAGLATYNEQFF	TGTGCCACCAGCAGAGAGGCCGGACTAGCCACCTACAATGAGCAGTTCTTC
TRBV13	TRBJ2-2	NA	NA	CASSLKATNTGELFF	TGTGCCAGCAGCTTAAAGGCAACGAACACCGGGGAGCTGTTTTTT
TRBV25-1	TRBJ1-1	NA	NA	CASSEGIRTEAFF	TGTGCCAGCAGTGAAGGGATTAGGACTGAAGCTTTCTTT
TRBV7-8	TRBJ1-6	TRBD1	NA	CASSPSRTGGYSPLHF	TGTGCCAGCAGCCCTTCACGGACAGGGGGCTATTCACCCCTCCACTTT
TRBV5-6	TRBJ2-7	TRBD1	NA	CASSPDRAYEQYF	TGTGCCAGCAGCCCAGACAGGGCGTACGAGCAGTACTTC
TRBV5-1	TRBJ2-1	TRBD2	NA	CASNVAGVYNEQFF	TGCGCCAGCAATGTAGCGGGAGTGTACAATGAGCAGTTCTTC
TRBV19	TRBJ1-1	TRBD1	NA	CASLDRAGNTEAFF	TGTGCCAGCCTCGACAGGGCGGGGAACACTGAAGCTTTCTTT
TRBV9	TRBJ1-1	NA	NA	CASSPGGGWPEAFF	TGTGCCAGCAGCCCGGGGGGGGGATGGCCTGAAGCTTTCTTT
TRBV5-4	TRBJ2-1	TRBD2	NA	CASSGLAGGFSYNEQFF	TGTGCCAGCAGCGGACTAGCGGGGGGGTTCTCCTACAATGAGCAGTTCTTC
TRBV4-3	TRBJ2-1	NA	NA	CASSQGRAWVNEQFF	TGCGCCAGCAGCCAAGGCAGGGCTTGGGTCAATGAGCAGTTCTTC
TRBV4-2	TRBJ2-1	TRBD1	NA	CASSQDEWTGGYNEQFF	TGTGCCAGCAGCCAAGATGAGTGGACAGGGGGCTACAATGAGCAGTTCTTC
TRBV7-6	TRBJ2-5	NA	NA	CASSLARDYQETQYF	TGTGCCAGCAGCTTAGCGCGGGACTACCAAGAGACCCAGTACTTC
TRBV9	TRBJ2-2	NA	NA	CASSAANRVLPNTGELFF	TGTGCCAGCAGCGCAGCCAACAGGGTGCTCCCGAACACCGGGGAGCTGTTTTTT
TRBV6-5	TRBJ1-1	NA	NA	CASSRPEGDTEAFF	TGTGCCAGCAGCCGCCCCGAGGGGGACACTGAAGCTTTCTTT
TRBV19	TRBJ2-1	TRBD2	NA	CASSFGLADEQFF	TGTGCCAGTAGTTTCGGACTAGCCGATGAGCAGTTCTTC
TRBV7-9	TRBJ2-7	TRBD1	NA	CASSAGQGAYEQYF	TGTGCCAGCAGCGCGGGACAGGGGGCCTACGAGCAGTACTTC
TRBV6-1	TRBJ2-3	TRBD2	NA	CASSEGLESTDTQYF	TGTGCCAGCAGTGAGGGACTAGAGAGCACAGATACGCAGTATTTT
TRBV4-2	TRBJ2-7	TRBD2	NA	CASSPLSGGPSSYEQYF	TGTGCCAGCAGCCCCCTTAGCGGGGGGCCCAGCTCCTACGAGCAGTACTTC
TRBV4-1	TRBJ2-5	TRBD2	once	CASSHLGVGTSGSRVETQYF	TGCGCCAGCAGCCACCTAGGGGTGGGGACTAGCGGGAGTCGGGTGGAGACCCAGTACTTC
TRBV18	TRBJ1-4	NA	once	CASSPAPGWESEEKLFF	TGTGCCAGCTCACCAGCGCCAGGGTGGGAGTCGGAGGAAAAACTGTTTTTT
TRBV4-3	TRBJ2-4	NA	NA	CASSQDSGTAKNIQYF	TGCGCCAGCAGCCAAGATTCAGGTACAGCCAAAAACATTCAGTACTTC
TRBV28	TRBJ1-2	NA	NA	CASSAGGGGYTF	TGTGCCAGCAGTGCGGGGGGAGGCGGCTACACCTTC
TRBV27	TRBJ2-2	NA	NA	CASRLGGELFF	TGTGCCAGCAGGCTTGGCGGGGAGCTGTTTTTT
TRBV28	TRBJ2-7	NA	NA	CASSFSRSGEQYF	TGTGCCAGCAGTTTCTCACGGTCGGGGGAGCAGTACTTC
TRBV5-8	TRBJ1-6	NA	NA	CASSPSGIGSPLHF	TGTGCCAGCAGCCCGAGTGGGATTGGATCACCCCTCCACTTT
TRBV13	TRBJ2-3	NA	NA	CASSSSDHTQYF	TGTGCCAGCAGCTCCTCCGACCATACGCAGTATTTT
TRBV6-5	TRBJ2-1	NA	NA	CASSYAGNYNEQFF	TGTGCCAGCAGTTACGCAGGGAACTACAATGAGCAGTTCTTC
TRBV4-2	TRBJ2-7	NA	NA	CASSPDPGLNYEQYF	TGTGCCAGCAGCCCGGACCCAGGGCTCAACTACGAGCAGTACTTC
TRBV27	TRBJ2-3	TRBD2	NA	CASRPLAGVPDTQYF	TGTGCCAGCAGACCACTAGCGGGAGTTCCAGATACGCAGTATTTT
TRBV6-5	TRBJ2-5	NA	NA	CASSYGPGEGRETQYF	TGTGCCAGCAGTTACGGACCGGGAGAGGGCCGAGAGACCCAGTACTTC
TRBV27	TRBJ2-5	NA	NA	CASSLQGSRETQYF	TGTGCCAGCAGTTTACAGGGCTCCCGGGAGACCCAGTACTTC
TRBV9	TRBJ1-1	NA	NA	CASSLGSNTEAFF	TGTGCCAGCAGCCTGGGATCCAACACTGAAGCTTTCTTT
TRBV9	TRBJ1-1	NA	NA	CASSPPGDTKAFF	TGTGCCAGCAGCCCCCCCGGGGACACCAAAGCTTTCTTT
TRBV11-2	TRBJ2-1	NA	NA	CASSLNRGGLYNEQFF	TGTGCCAGCAGCTTAAATCGAGGGGGTCTCTACAATGAGCAGTTCTTC
TRBV7-2	TRBJ2-1	NA	NA	CASSLAAVNEQFF	TGTGCCAGCAGCTTAGCGGCGGTAAATGAGCAGTTCTTC
TRBV9	TRBJ2-1	TRBD2	NA	CASTGLAETNEQFF	TGTGCCAGTACCGGACTAGCGGAAACCAATGAGCAGTTCTTC
TRBV5-1	TRBJ1-2	NA	NA	CASSLGNGNYGYTF	TGCGCCAGCAGCCTTGGGAATGGAAACTATGGCTACACCTTC
TRBV9	TRBJ1-4	NA	NA	CASSPSGGFEKLFF	TGTGCCAGCAGCCCCTCCGGGGGTTTCGAAAAACTGTTTTTT
TRBV4-1	TRBJ1-1	TRBD1	NA	CASSPGQGGTTEAFF	TGCGCCAGCAGCCCCGGACAGGGAGGGACCACTGAAGCTTTCTTT